What follows are 21 T cell receptor beta chains derived from one specimen sequenced in a study of OX40 agonist ivuxolimab in advanced cancers. Here immunoSEQ multiplex PCR was the method, and the copy in TCRdb shows in-frame clones only, minus some. Among some 28,000 clones listed, 75% to 95% were seen once. Sequencing was performed on CD4+ or CD8+ T cells sorted from blood, taken in a trial of the OX40 agonist ivuxolimab. The receptor source for this set is an adult with an advanced solid tumor such as melanoma, head and neck, liver or kidney cancer.

This clone was recorded only once. The chain couples TRBV9 to TRBJ1-2, with D possibly being TRBD1 (5 bases). The germline gives CDR1 SGDLS, CDR2 YYNGEE. Deletions cut 0 bases from V and 0 bases from J, with 12 bases between. The CDR3 totals 16 residues. CDR3 nucleotides: TGTGCCAGCAGCGTAGCAGACAGACGTTCTAACTATGGCTACACCTTC. Translating gives CASSVADRRSNYGYTF. Together with reference TRBV9 and TRBJ1-2, the CDR3 gives the full variable domain: DSGVTQTPKHLITATGQRVTLRCSPRSGDLSVYWYQQSLDQGLQFLIQYYNGEERAKGNILERFSAQQFPDLHSELNLSSLELGDSALYFCASSVADRRSNYGYTFGSGTRLTVV.

The chain carries TRBV7-6 and TRBJ2-7, with D perhaps TRBD1 (6 bases). The CDR3 loop spans 14 amino acids. V gave up 5 bases and J gave up 5 bases, with 16 bases separating them. Per the germline V gene, CDR1 is SGHVS and CDR2 is FNYEAQ. The CDR3: CASSSIQGMDEQYF. The CDR3, as DNA: TGTGCCAGCAGCAGTATACAGGGAATGGACGAGCAGTACTTC.

The chain links TRBV5-5 to TRBJ1-2; D remains ambiguous. Germline CDR1 and CDR2: SGHKS and YYEKEE (reference sequence). There are 13 residues in the CDR3. V lost 2 bases and J lost 6, with 11 bases in between. The CDR3 bases are TGTGCCAGCAGCTTAAGCCCATCGGATGGCTACACCTTC. It is translated as CASSLSPSDGYTF.

The chain employs TRBV7-6 and TRBJ1-2; D gene unclear. With 1 base removed from V and 4 bases from J, the gap between germline ends came to 7 bases. CDR3 length equals 13 residues. Germline loops: CDR1 SGHVS, CDR2 FNYEAQ. CDR3 sequence: CASSLGSGYGYTF. DNA of the CDR3: TGTGCCAGCAGCTTAGGGTCCGGCTATGGCTACACCTTC.

The chain links TRBV21-1 to TRBJ2-1; the listed D gene, TRBD2, was not tested against the DNA. TRBV21-1 is classified as a pseudogene. The CDR3 has 17 amino acids. CDR3 in DNA: TGTGCCAGCAGCAAGGCTAGCGGGAGGGCCGCCCACAATGAGCAGTTCTTC. Its translation: CASSKASGRAAHNEQFF.

The chain links TRBV4-1 to TRBJ1-5, with 7 bases lining up with TRBD1. Germline V CDR1 and CDR2: MGHRA, YSYEKL. The CDR3 sequence is 14 residues long. The ends lost 0 bases at V and 11 bases at J; junction bases unmatched: 7. In nucleotides, the CDR3 is TGCGCCAGCAGCCAAGAGGTAGAGGGACAGTCCCAGCATTTT. It yields the protein CASSQEVEGQSQHF.

The table lists this clone with a count of one. This chain joins TRBV19 and TRBJ2-7; D is possibly TRBD1 or TRBD2 (6 bases each). The length of the CDR3 is 12 residues. CDR1 LNHDA and CDR2 SQIVND come from the germline V gene (reference sequence). V lost 6 bases, J lost 6 bases, and 12 bases lay in between. The CDR3 here is CASSGGGLEQYF. The CDR3 nucleotides read TGTGCCAGTAGCGGAGGGGGACTCGAGCAGTACTTC.

The chain joins TRBV9 to TRBJ1-4, with 9 nucleotides matching TRBD1. Germline CDR1 SGDLS, CDR2 YYNGEE. CDR3 size: 16 residues. The V segment lost 2 bases and the J segment 3 bases; nucleotides outside the gene matches: 5. The CDR3 protein is CASSVGTGWSNEKLFF. The CDR3 DNA is TGTGCCAGCAGCGTGGGGACAGGGTGGTCTAATGAAAAACTGTTTTTT. Together with reference TRBV9 and TRBJ1-4, the CDR3 gives the full variable domain: DSGVTQTPKHLITATGQRVTLRCSPRSGDLSVYWYQQSLDQGLQFLIQYYNGEERAKGNILERFSAQQFPDLHSELNLSSLELGDSALYFCASSVGTGWSNEKLFFGSGTQLSVL.

This chain joins TRBV7-9 and TRBJ1-2, with D possibly matching TRBD1 (6 bases). Germline V gene data show CDR1 as SEHNR and CDR2 as FQNEAQ (reference sequence). V lost 0 bases and J lost 3, with 11 bases in between. There are 15 residues in the CDR3. CDR3 region: CASSLAFPGDYGYTF. The CDR3 DNA sequence: TGTGCCAGCAGCTTAGCGTTCCCAGGGGACTATGGCTACACCTTC.

The V and J genes are TRBV7-6 and TRBJ2-3; 10 bases match TRBD1. Unmatched junction bases numbered 10, after V lost 8 bases and J lost 5 bases. There are 15 residues in the CDR3. The germline CDR1 and CDR2 sequences are SGHVS and FNYEAQ. In DNA form, the CDR3 reads TGTGCCAGCTCCCTCGGGACAGGGGCAATAGATACGCAGTATTTT. Translated: CASSLGTGAIDTQYF.

The V and J genes are TRBV10-3 and TRBJ2-1; 12 nucleotides line up with TRBD2. J gave up 8 bases and V 4 bases, and 6 bases lay outside the gene matches. Germline values: CDR1 ENHRY, CDR2 SYGVKD. This CDR3 has 15 residues. In DNA, the CDR3 is TGTGCCATCAGTGTCCCTAGCGGGAGGGCGGATGAGCAGTTCTTC. It translates to CAISVPSGRADEQFF.

The rearrangement uses TRBV5-1 and TRBJ2-7; 16 nucleotides match TRBD2. With V trimmed by 4 bases and J by 2 bases, 12 bases remained unmatched. CDR3 length: 19 amino acids. Germline lookup yields CDR1 SGHRS and CDR2 YFSETQ. DNA of the CDR3: TGCGCCAGCAGCCCCGTGCCGGGACTAGCGGGAGGGTTCCCCTACGAGCAGTACTTC. Protein: CASSPVPGLAGGFPYEQYF.

V and J are TRBV19 and TRBJ2-1; TRBD1 or TRBD2 may be the D gene (6 bases each). Trimming took off 6 bases at V and 9 bases at J, with 15 bases between the two ends. Germline V gene sequence: CDR1 LNHDA, CDR2 SQIVND (reference sequence). The CDR3 has 13 amino acids. The CDR3 nucleotides read TGTGCCAGTAGCCTAGGGGGGCTTACTGAGCAGTTCTTC. Translation gives CASSLGGLTEQFF. Full variable domain (missing parts from reference TRBV19 and TRBJ2-1): DGGITQSPKYLFRKEGQNVTLSCEQNLNHDAMYWYRQDPGQGLRLIYYSQIVNDFQKGDIAEGYSVSREKKESFPLTVTSAQKNPTAFYLCASSLGGLTEQFFGPGTRLTVL.

V is TRBV6-5 and J is TRBJ2-2, with unresolved D. V lost 0 bases to trimming and J lost 8 bases, with 16 bases between them. CDR3 length: 16 residues. Looked up from germline, CDR1 is MNHEY and CDR2 is SVGAGI. The CDR3 sequence: CASSYSLPRYDGELFF. The CDR3 coding sequence is TGTGCCAGCAGTTACTCGTTGCCCAGATATGATGGGGAGCTGTTTTTT.

CDR3 region: CASSLRTSGSPGGDTQYF. The CDR3 DNA sequence: TGTGCCAGCAGCTTACGGACTAGCGGGAGTCCCGGGGGTGATACGCAGTATTTT. This chain connects TRBV21-1 to TRBJ2-3; TRBD2 was called by the table and not checked on the DNA. TRBV21-1 is termed a pseudogene. CDR3 length equals 18 residues.

CDR3 in DNA: TGTGCCAGCAGAGATACTAGCGGGGGTACCTACGAGCAGTACTTC. Translated, it gives CASRDTSGGTYEQYF. The rearrangement uses TRBV6-5 and TRBJ2-7, with 11 positions matching TRBD2. The CDR3 has 15 amino acids. From germline, CDR1 is MNHEY and CDR2 SVGAGI. V trimming: 6 bases; J trimming: 2 bases; junction bases outside the gene matches: 6.

V is TRBV10-3 and J is TRBJ2-1, with 10 bases that match TRBD2. The length of the CDR3 is 18 residues. V shed 0 bases and J 4 bases; nucleotides not matched to a gene: 9. Germline CDR1 ENHRY, CDR2 SYGVKD. The CDR3 bases are TGTGCCATCAGTGAGTCGCCCGGACTAGCGGTACCATACAATGAGCAGTTCTTC. This translates into CAISESPGLAVPYNEQFF.

CDR3 sequence reads: CASNGGRANTGELFF. The CDR3 region has the DNA TGTGCCAGCAACGGCGGGAGGGCGAACACCGGGGAGCTGTTTTTT. The J gene is TRBJ2-2, the V gene TRBV9; the match to TRBD2 covers 9 bases. In germline, CDR1 is SGDLS, CDR2 YYNGEE. V lost 6 bases and J lost 0; bases outside the gene matches: 3. This CDR3 is built from 15 residues. The variable domain in full, with the rest retrieved from reference TRBV9 and TRBJ2-2, is DSGVTQTPKHLITATGQRVTLRCSPRSGDLSVYWYQQSLDQGLQFLIQYYNGEERAKGNILERFSAQQFPDLHSELNLSSLELGDSALYFCASNGGRANTGELFFGEGSRLTVL.

J is TRBJ2-2 and V is TRBV7-9; no definite D call. This CDR3 is 14 amino acids long. Germline V lookup: CDR1 SEHNR, CDR2 FQNEAQ (reference sequence). Trimming took off 5 bases at V and 4 bases at J, with 11 bases between the two ends. CDR3 bases: TGTGCCAGCAGCCCGGTTTGGGGCACCGGGGAGCTGTTTTTT. Encoded protein: CASSPVWGTGELFF.

This clone was seen only once. This chain connects TRBV9 to TRBJ2-1; no definite D call. The CDR3 is 15 amino acids. The V gene's germline CDR1 is SGDLS and CDR2 YYNGEE. Between the trimmed V and J ends, which lost 0 bases and 5 bases, there was a span of 12 bases. CDR3 sequence (DNA): TGTGCCAGCAGCGTAGTCAGCAGCCACGACAATGAGCAGTTCTTC. This gives the protein CASSVVSSHDNEQFF.

DNA for the CDR3: TGCAGTGCTAGGGTTTTCGAAAAACTGTTTTTT. Its protein product is CSARVFEKLFF. This chain connects TRBV20-1 to TRBJ1-4; D is uncertain. The CDR3 has 11 amino acids. Per the germline V gene, CDR1 is DFQATT and CDR2 is SNEGSKA (reference sequence). With 3 bases removed from V and 8 bases from J, the gap between germline ends came to 7 bases.